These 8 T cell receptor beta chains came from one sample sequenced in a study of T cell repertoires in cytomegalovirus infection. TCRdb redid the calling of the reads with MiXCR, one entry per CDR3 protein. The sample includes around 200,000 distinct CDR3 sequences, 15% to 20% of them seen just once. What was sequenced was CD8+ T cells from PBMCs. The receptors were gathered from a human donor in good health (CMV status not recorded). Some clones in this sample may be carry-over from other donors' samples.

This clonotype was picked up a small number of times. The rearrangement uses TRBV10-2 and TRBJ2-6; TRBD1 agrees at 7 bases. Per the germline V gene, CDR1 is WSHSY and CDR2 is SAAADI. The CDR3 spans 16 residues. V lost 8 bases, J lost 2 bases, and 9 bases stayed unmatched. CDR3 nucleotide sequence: TGCGCCAGCCGGTGGGACCAGGGGGCTGGGGCCAACGTCCTGACTTTC. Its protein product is CASRWDQGAGANVLTF.

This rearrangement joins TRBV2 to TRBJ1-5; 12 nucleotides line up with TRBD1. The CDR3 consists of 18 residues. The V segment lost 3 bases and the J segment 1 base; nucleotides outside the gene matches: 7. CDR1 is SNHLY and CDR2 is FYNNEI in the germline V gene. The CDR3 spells CASSDPGQGARSNQPQHF. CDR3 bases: TGTGCCAGCAGTGATCCGGGACAGGGGGCGAGGAGCAATCAGCCCCAGCATTTT.

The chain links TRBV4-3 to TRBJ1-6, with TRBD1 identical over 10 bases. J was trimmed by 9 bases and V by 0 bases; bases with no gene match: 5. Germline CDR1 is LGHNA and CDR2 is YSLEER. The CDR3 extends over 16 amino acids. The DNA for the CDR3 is TGCGCCAGCAGCCAAGAGGAGGACAGGGGGATTTCACCCCTCCACTTT. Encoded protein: CASSQEEDRGISPLHF.

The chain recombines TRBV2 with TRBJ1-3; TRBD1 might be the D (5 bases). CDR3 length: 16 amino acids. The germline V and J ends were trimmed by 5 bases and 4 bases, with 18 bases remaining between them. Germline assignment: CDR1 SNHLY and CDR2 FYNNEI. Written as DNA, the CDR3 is TGTGCCAGCAGTTTCACTACAGGTCCGGCGGGAAACACCATATATTTT. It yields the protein CASSFTTGPAGNTIYF.

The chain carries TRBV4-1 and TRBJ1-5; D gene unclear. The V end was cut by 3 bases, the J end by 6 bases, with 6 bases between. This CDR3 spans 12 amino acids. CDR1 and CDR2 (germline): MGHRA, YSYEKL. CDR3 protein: CASSHNGQPQHF. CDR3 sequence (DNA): TGCGCCAGCAGCCATAACGGTCAGCCCCAGCATTTT.

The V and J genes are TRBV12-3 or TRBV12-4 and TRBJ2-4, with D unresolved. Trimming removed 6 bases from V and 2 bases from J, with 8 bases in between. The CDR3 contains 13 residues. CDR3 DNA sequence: TGTGCCAGCAGGCTGAAGACCAAAAACATTCAGTACTTC. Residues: CASRLKTKNIQYF.

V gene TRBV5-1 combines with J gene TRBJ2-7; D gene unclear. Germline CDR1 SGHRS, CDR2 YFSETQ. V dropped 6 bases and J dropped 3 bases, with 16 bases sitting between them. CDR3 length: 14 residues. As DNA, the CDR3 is TGCGCCAGCACCCCAACCGGGTCCCACTACGAGCAGTACTTC. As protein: CASTPTGSHYEQYF.

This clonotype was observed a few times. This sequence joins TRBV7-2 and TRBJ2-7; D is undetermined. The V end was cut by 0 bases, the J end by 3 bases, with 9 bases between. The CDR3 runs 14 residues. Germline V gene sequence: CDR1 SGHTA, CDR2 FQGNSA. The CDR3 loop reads CASSLAGRIYEQYF. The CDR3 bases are TGTGCCAGCAGCTTAGCGGGCAGAATCTACGAGCAGTACTTC.